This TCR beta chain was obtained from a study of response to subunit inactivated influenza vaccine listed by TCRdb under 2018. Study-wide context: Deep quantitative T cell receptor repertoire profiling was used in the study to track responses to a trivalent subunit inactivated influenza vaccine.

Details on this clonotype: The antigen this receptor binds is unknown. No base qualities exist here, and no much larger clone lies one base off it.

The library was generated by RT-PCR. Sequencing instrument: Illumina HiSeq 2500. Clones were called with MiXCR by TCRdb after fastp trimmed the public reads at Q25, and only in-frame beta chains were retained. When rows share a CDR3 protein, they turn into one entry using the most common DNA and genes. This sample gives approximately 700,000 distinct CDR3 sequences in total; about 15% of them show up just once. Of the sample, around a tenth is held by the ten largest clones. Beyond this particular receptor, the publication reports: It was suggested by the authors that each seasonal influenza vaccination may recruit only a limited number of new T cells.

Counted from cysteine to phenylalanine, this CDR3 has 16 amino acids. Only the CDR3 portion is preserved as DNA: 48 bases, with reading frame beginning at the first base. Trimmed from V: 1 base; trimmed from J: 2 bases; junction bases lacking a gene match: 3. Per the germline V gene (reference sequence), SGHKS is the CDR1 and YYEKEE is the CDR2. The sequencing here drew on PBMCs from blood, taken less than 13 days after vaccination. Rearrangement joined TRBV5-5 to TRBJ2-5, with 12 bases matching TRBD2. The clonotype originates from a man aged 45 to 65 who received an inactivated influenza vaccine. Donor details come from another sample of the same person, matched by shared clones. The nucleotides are TGTGCCAGCAGCTTGAGCCTAGCGGGGGGGCAAGAGACCCAGTACTTC. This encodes CASSLSLAGGQETQYF.